Sequencing of this TCR beta chain was carried out in a study of cytomegalovirus exposure and HLA in healthy donors. Vbeta (60) and Jbeta (13) primers were used in the PCR. TCRdb's copy holds only in-frame clones and misses some; the assay was immunoSEQ multiplex PCR. The sample lists some 140,000 clones; roughly 70% were seen once. This clone was counted a single time. As yet, its antigen is unknown. Regarding the study as a whole: Later analysis demonstrated an association between a missense DCLRE1C variant and TCR beta V- and J-gene trimming.

V was clipped by 4 bases and J by 6 bases, with 15 bases between them. Germline loops: CDR1 MDHEN, CDR2 SYDVKM. This CDR3 contains 15 residues. This receptor was taken from a human donor in good health. The J gene is TRBJ1-4, the V gene TRBV28; D may be TRBD1 (6 bases). Sequencing was carried out using PBMCs. The CDR3 sequence: CASSWTRGWDEKLFF. The DNA of the CDR3 is TGTGCCAGCAGTTGGACCAGGGGATGGGATGAAAAACTGTTTTTT. Combining the CDR3 with reference TRBV28 and TRBJ1-4 gives the whole variable domain DVKVTQSSRYLVKRTGEKVFLECVQDMDHENMFWYRQDPGLGLRLIYFSYDVKMKEKGDIPEGYSVSREKKERFSLILESASTNQTSMYLCASSWTRGWDEKLFFGSGTQLSVL.